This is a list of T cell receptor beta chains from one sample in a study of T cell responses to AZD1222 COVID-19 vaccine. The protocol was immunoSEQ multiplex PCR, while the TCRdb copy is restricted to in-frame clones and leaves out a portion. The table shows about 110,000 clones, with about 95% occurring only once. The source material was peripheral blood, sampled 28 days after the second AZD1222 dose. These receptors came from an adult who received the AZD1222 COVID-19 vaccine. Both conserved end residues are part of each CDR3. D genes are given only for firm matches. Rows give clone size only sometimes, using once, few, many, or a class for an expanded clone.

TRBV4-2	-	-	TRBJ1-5	CASSQALGDNSNQPQHF	TGTGCCAGCAGCCAAGCACTAGGAGACAATAGCAATCAGCCCCAGCATTTT
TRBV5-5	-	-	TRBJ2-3	CASSLGEASTDTQYF	TGTGCCAGCAGCTTGGGGGAAGCTAGCACAGATACGCAGTATTTT
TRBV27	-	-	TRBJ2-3	CASSLLGADTQYF	TGTGCCAGCAGTTTATTGGGGGCAGATACGCAGTATTTT
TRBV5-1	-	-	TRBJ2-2	CASSFVTGEGNTGELFF	TGCGCCAGCAGCTTTGTAACAGGGGAGGGCAACACCGGGGAGCTGTTTTTT
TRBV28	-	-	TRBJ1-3	CASSVNEARNTIYF	TGTGCCAGCAGCGTTAATGAAGCAAGAAACACCATATATTTT
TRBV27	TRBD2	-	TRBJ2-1	CASRLPGTRHNEQFF	TGTGCCAGCAGACTCCCCGGGACTAGACACAATGAGCAGTTCTTC
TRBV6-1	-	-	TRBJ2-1	CASSEAYKGEQFF	TGTGCCAGCAGTGAAGCCTATAAGGGAGAGCAGTTCTTC
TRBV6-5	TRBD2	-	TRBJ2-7	CASSYGASGTYEQYF	TGTGCCAGCAGTTATGGGGCTAGCGGAACCTACGAGCAGTACTTC
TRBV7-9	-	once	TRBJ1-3	CASSSSYGSGNTIYF	TGTGCCAGCAGTTCTTCCTACGGCTCTGGAAACACCATATATTTT
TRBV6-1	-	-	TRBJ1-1	CASSEAGVGVNTEAFF	TGTGCCAGCAGTGAAGCCGGCGTGGGGGTAAACACTGAAGCTTTCTTT
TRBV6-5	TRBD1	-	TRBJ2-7	CATRGTGPSEQYF	TGTGCCACCAGGGGGACAGGGCCTTCCGAGCAGTACTTC
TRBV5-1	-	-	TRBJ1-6	CASSEKGVNSPLHF	TGCGCCAGCAGCGAAAAAGGGGTTAATTCACCCCTCCACTTT
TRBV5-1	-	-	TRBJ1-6	CASSLEFGPLHF	TGCGCCAGCAGCTTGGAATTTGGACCCCTCCACTTT
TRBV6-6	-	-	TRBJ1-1	CASSYDQKQTEAFF	TGTGCCAGCAGTTACGACCAGAAACAGACGGAAGCTTTCTTT
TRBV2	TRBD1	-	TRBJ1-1	CASSHDRVRTEAFF	TGTGCCAGCAGTCATGACAGGGTAAGGACTGAAGCTTTCTTT
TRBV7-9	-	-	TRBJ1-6	CASSLVGDYNSPLHF	TGTGCCAGCAGCTTAGTGGGAGATTATAATTCACCCCTCCACTTT
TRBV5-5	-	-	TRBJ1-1	CASSSLMIRQANTEAFF	TGTGCCAGCAGCTCGCTGATGATTCGACAGGCGAACACTGAAGCTTTCTTT
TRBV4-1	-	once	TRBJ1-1	CASSRRWNTEAFF	TGCGCCAGCAGCCGTAGATGGAACACTGAAGCTTTCTTT
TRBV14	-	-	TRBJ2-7	CASSPGIREQYF	TGTGCCAGCAGCCCAGGGATACGAGAGCAGTACTTC
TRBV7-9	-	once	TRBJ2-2	CASSFGGDKGSGELFF	TGTGCCAGCAGCTTCGGCGGGGACAAGGGTTCCGGGGAGCTGTTTTTT
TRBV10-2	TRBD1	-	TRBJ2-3	CASRHRDRSTDTQYF	TGCGCCAGCCGACACCGGGACAGGAGCACAGATACGCAGTATTTT
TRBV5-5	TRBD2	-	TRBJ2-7	CASSPRVAGGPYEQYF	TGTGCCAGCAGCCCTAGGGTAGCGGGAGGGCCCTACGAGCAGTACTTC
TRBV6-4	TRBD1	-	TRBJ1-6	CASSDSYQGDSPLHF	TGTGCCAGCAGTGACTCTTATCAGGGGGATTCACCCCTCCACTTT
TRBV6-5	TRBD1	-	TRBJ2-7	CASSYAGGAYEQYF	TGTGCCAGCAGTTATGCAGGGGGCGCGTACGAGCAGTACTTC
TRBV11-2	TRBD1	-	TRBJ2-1	CASSLVSGQATRKQFF	TGTGCCAGCAGCTTAGTATCGGGACAGGCTACGCGAAAGCAGTTCTTC
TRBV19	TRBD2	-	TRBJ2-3	CASSRGLAGGSSTDTQYF	TGTGCCAGTAGTAGGGGACTAGCGGGAGGGAGCTCCACAGATACGCAGTATTTT
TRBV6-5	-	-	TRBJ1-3	CASGRSSGNTIYF	TGTGCCAGCGGACGCAGCTCTGGAAACACCATATATTTT
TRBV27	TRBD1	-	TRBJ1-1	CASSPQGTGRTEAFF	TGTGCCAGCAGTCCCCAGGGGACAGGGAGGACTGAAGCTTTCTTT
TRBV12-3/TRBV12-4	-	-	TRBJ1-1	CASSFSRDMYAFF	TGTGCCAGCAGTTTTTCCCGGGACATGTATGCTTTCTTT
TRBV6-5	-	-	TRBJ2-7	CASIMGRVKSYEQYF	TGTGCCAGCATTATGGGCAGGGTGAAATCCTACGAGCAGTACTTC
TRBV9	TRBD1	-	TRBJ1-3	CASSAIGGSSGNTIYF	TGTGCCAGCAGCGCTATAGGGGGCAGCTCTGGAAACACCATATATTTT
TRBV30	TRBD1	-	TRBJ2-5	CAWSEGTGGPETQYF	TGTGCCTGGAGTGAGGGGACAGGGGGCCCCGAGACCCAGTACTTC
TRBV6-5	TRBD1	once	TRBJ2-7	CASIPGTGRYEQYF	TGTGCCAGCATTCCCGGGACAGGGAGGTACGAGCAGTACTTC
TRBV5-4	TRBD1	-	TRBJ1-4	CASSLEGQGAGEKLFF	TGTGCCAGCAGCTTGGAAGGGCAGGGGGCCGGAGAAAAACTGTTTTTT
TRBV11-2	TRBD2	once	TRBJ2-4	CASSLGLAGLAKNIQYF	TGTGCCAGCAGCTTAGGCCTAGCGGGGTTAGCCAAAAACATTCAGTACTTC
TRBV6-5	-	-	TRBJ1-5	CASSYGGVSNQPQHF	TGTGCCAGCAGTTACGGAGGGGTTAGCAATCAGCCCCAGCATTTT
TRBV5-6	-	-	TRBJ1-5	CASRQQAGDQPQHF	TGTGCCAGCAGGCAGCAGGCGGGCGATCAGCCCCAGCATTTT
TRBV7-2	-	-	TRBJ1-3	CASSYPGLSGNTIYF	TGTGCCAGCAGCTATCCCGGCCTCTCTGGAAACACCATATATTTT
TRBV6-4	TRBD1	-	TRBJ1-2	CASSVMAGGGYGYTF	TGTGCCAGCAGTGTTATGGCAGGGGGCGGGTATGGCTACACCTTC
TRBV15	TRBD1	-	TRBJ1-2	CATSRDPGGGGGYTF	TGTGCCACCAGCAGAGATCCAGGGGGCGGAGGGGGCTACACCTTC
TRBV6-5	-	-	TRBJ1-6	CASSYSPGESPLHF	TGTGCCAGCAGTTACTCGCCGGGCGAGTCACCCCTCCACTTT